A selection of T cell receptor beta chains follows, all from one sample in a study of blood T cells in healthy people across ages. TCRdb ran MiXCR on the 5' RACE reads and lists one entry per CDR3 protein. Among hundreds of thousands of distinct CDR3 sequences, 58% were seen once, and the ten largest hold 30% to 45%. Sequencing was done on a sample of blood. Receptors were obtained from a man in his sixties in good health. Both conserved end residues are trimmed from each CDR3. Each record gives: CDR3 protein, V gene, J gene.

cdr3_aa: ASSSEGYGVDYGYT; v_call: TRBV5-4; j_call: TRBJ1-2
cdr3_aa: ASSRWTGGSYEQY; v_call: TRBV11-1; j_call: TRBJ2-7
cdr3_aa: ASSVRPGSNQPQH; v_call: TRBV7-8; j_call: TRBJ1-5
cdr3_aa: ASSLVGGMGNSPLH; v_call: TRBV7-9; j_call: TRBJ1-6
cdr3_aa: SAGTGAETQY; v_call: TRBV20-1; j_call: TRBJ2-5
cdr3_aa: SVTYGGAKNIQY; v_call: TRBV29-1; j_call: TRBJ2-4
cdr3_aa: ASSSDYQRTDTQY; v_call: TRBV7-2; j_call: TRBJ2-3
cdr3_aa: SAEGQSNTEAF; v_call: TRBV20-1; j_call: TRBJ1-1
cdr3_aa: ASSYRGIEYGYT; v_call: TRBV6-6; j_call: TRBJ1-2
cdr3_aa: ASSQGQGDRYEQY; v_call: TRBV3-1; j_call: TRBJ2-7
cdr3_aa: ASSASGSEAGYEQY; v_call: TRBV12-3/TRBV12-4; j_call: TRBJ2-7
cdr3_aa: ASSLVGLAGNTDTQY; v_call: TRBV13; j_call: TRBJ2-3
cdr3_aa: AINAGRGETQY; v_call: TRBV10-3; j_call: TRBJ2-5
cdr3_aa: ASSIGRSQETQY; v_call: TRBV12-3/TRBV12-4; j_call: TRBJ2-5
cdr3_aa: SAAPGGTSNYGYT; v_call: TRBV20-1; j_call: TRBJ1-2
cdr3_aa: ACGRQGAGETQY; v_call: TRBV2; j_call: TRBJ2-5
cdr3_aa: ASSFYTHPYEQY; v_call: TRBV7-9; j_call: .
cdr3_aa: ASSLPGDSSGNTIY; v_call: TRBV7-2; j_call: TRBJ1-3
cdr3_aa: SAPRPSADTQY; v_call: TRBV20-1; j_call: TRBJ2-3
cdr3_aa: ASSLKDTEAF; v_call: TRBV5-1; j_call: TRBJ1-1
cdr3_aa: ASSLAWAGTDTQY; v_call: TRBV5-1; j_call: TRBJ2-3
cdr3_aa: ASSLPGRGQGYT; v_call: TRBV5-4; j_call: TRBJ1-2
cdr3_aa: ASSLGGDGTEAF; v_call: TRBV7-2; j_call: TRBJ1-1
cdr3_aa: ASSPAAGPDTQY; v_call: TRBV12-3/TRBV12-4; j_call: TRBJ2-3
cdr3_aa: ASTTTWADTQY; v_call: TRBV6-1; j_call: TRBJ2-3
cdr3_aa: ASCNSNQPQH; v_call: TRBV12-3/TRBV12-4; j_call: TRBJ1-5
cdr3_aa: ASSPLGAEQY; v_call: TRBV7-9; j_call: TRBJ2-7
cdr3_aa: AISEGTFDTIY; v_call: TRBV10-3; j_call: TRBJ1-3